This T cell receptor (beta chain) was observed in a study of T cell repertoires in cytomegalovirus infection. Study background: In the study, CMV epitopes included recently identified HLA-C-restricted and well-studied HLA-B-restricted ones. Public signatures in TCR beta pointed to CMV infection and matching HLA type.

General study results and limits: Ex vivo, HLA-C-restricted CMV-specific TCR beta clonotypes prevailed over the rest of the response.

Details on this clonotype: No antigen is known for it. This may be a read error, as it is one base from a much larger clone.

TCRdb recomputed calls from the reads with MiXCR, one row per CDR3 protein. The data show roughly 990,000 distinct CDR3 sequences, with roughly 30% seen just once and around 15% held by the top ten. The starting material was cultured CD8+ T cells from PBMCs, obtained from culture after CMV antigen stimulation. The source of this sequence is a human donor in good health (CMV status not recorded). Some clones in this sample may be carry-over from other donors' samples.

Here the CDR3 reads CASSLGGAVSYDQYF. For the CDR3, the DNA is TGTGCCAGCAGCTTAGGCGGTGCGGTGAGCTACGATCAGTACTTC. The V call is TRBV7-6, the J call TRBJ2-7; no firm D call. This CDR3 region has 15 residues. CDR1 SGHVS and CDR2 FNYEAQ come from the germline V gene.